This T cell receptor (beta chain) was profiled in a study of cytomegalovirus exposure and HLA in healthy donors. The wider study: It was reported in a later analysis that the same platform had been used for the 120 or so validation repertoires as for the approximately 700 first-cohort repertoires.

Looked up from germline, CDR1 is MNHNS and CDR2 is SASEGT. The CDR3 runs to 12 residues. V lost 6 bases and J lost 1, with 3 bases in between. Sequencing used immunoSEQ multiplex PCR; TCRdb keeps in-frame clones, though not all of them. The sample contains about 280,000 clones, around 87% of which appear only once. The sequenced sample was PBMCs. This clonotype was sampled from a woman aged 18-29 years in good health and CMV-seronegative. This chain connects TRBV6-1 to TRBJ2-2; D gene ambiguous. In nucleotides, the CDR3 is TGTGCCAGCAGCTGGAACACCGGGGAGCTGTTTTTT. Protein: CASSWNTGELFF.